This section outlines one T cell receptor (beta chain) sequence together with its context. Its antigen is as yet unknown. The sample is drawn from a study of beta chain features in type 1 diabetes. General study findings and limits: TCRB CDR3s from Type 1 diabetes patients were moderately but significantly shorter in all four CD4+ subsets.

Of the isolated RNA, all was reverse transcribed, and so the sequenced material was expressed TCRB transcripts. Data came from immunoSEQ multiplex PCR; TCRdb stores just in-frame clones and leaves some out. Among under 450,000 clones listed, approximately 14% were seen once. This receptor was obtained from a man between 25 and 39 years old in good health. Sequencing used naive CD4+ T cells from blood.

This chain's CDR3 is CASSLGQGEETQYF. The CDR3 DNA reads as TGTGCCAGCAGCTTAGGCCAGGGGGAAGAGACCCAGTACTTC. This chain joins TRBV11-2 and TRBJ2-5, with 7 bases fitting TRBD1. Germline-derived CDR1 and CDR2 are SGHAT and FQNNGV. Trimming at V came to 1 base and at J to 3 bases, leaving 2 bases not matched to a gene. The CDR3 totals 14 residues.